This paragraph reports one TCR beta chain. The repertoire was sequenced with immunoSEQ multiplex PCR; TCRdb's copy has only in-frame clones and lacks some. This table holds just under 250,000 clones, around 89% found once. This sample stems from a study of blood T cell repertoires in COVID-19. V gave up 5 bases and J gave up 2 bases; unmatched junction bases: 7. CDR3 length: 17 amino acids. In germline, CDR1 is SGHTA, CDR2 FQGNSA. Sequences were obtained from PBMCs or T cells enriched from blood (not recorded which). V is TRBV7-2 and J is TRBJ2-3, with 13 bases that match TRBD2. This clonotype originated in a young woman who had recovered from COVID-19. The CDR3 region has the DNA TGTGCCAGCAGCCTCCGACTAGCGGGAGGACCCACAGATACGCAGTATTTT. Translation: CASSLRLAGGPTDTQYF.